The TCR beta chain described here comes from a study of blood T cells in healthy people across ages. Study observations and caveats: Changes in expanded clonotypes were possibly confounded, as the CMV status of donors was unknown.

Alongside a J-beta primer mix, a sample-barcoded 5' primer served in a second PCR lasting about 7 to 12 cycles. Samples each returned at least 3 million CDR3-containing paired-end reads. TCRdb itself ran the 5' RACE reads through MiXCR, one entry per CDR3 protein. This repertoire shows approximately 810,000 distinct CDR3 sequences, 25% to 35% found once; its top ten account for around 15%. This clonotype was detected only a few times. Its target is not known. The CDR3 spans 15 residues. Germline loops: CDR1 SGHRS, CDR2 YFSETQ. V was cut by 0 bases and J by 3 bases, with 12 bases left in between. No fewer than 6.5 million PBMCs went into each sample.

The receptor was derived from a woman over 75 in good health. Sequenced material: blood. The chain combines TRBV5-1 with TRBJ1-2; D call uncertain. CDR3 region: CASSLEGSSDYGYTF. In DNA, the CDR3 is TGCGCCAGCAGCTTGGAAGGTTCAAGCGACTATGGCTACACCTTC.